This TCR beta chain was sequenced during a study of blood T cells in healthy people across ages. Study conclusions and caveats: A roughly linear age-dependent decrease characterized TCR beta diversity per million T cells.

Next came a second PCR, run for about 7 to 12 cycles, which used a sample-barcoded 5' primer along with a J-beta primer mix. TCRdb reprocessed the 5' RACE reads via MiXCR and lists one record per CDR3 protein. The table lists roughly 1.5 million distinct CDR3 sequences, under 55% of them singletons. On this clonotype itself: Its antigen is not identified.

Germline lookup yields CDR1 SNHLY and CDR2 FYNNEI. V was clipped by 9 bases and J by 10 bases, with 10 bases between them. The CDR3 runs to 10 residues. This clonotype was obtained from a woman between 18 and 29 years old in good health. Sample: blood. The chain links TRBV2 to TRBJ2-1; the D gene is possibly TRBD1 (5 bases). DNA of the CDR3: TGTGCCAGTGGGGCTCAGGAGCAGTTCTTC. The encoded protein is CASGAQEQFF.